The subject of this entry is one TCR beta chain. V lost 4 bases, J lost 0 bases, and 7 bases stayed unmatched. CDR1 and CDR2 from the germline V gene are SGHVS and FQNEAQ. The CDR3 sequence is 18 residues long. This record comes from a study of blood T cell repertoires in COVID-19. Background on the study: Sites across the United States, Italy and Spain contributed samples from acute and convalescent COVID-19.

Per the authors' pipeline: Researchers report that nucleated cell counts were estimated from reference gene primer amplification. Assay used: immunoSEQ multiplex PCR; TCRdb lists only in-frame clones, some missing. The DNA gave D and trimming, while V, J and clone size come from that table. The sample includes 30,000 to 40,000 clones, roughly 80% seen only once; the top ten take approximately 3.5%. The origin of this receptor is a man aged 45-60 years with acute or convalescent COVID-19. V gene TRBV7-8 combines with J gene TRBJ2-1; 12 nucleotides match TRBD2. Sequencing was done on a sample of peripheral blood. CDR3 protein: CASSWGLAGSLSYNEQFF. Here the CDR3 DNA reads TGTGCCAGCAGCTGGGGACTAGCGGGCAGTCTCTCCTACAATGAGCAGTTCTTC.